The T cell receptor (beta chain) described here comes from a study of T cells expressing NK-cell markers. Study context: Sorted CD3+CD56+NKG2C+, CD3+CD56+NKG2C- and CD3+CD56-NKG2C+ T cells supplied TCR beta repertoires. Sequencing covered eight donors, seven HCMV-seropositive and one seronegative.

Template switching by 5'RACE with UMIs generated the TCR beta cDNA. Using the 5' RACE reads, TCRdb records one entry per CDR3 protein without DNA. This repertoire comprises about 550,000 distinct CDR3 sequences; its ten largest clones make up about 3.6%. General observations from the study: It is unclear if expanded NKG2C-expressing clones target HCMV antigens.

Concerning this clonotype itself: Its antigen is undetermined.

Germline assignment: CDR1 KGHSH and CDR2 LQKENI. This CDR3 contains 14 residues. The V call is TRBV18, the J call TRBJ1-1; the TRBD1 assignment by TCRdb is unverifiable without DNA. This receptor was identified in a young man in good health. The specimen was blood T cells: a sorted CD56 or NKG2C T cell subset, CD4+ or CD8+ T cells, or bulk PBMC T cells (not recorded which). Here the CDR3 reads CASSNKGMNTEAFF.